This T cell receptor (beta chain) is drawn from a study of blood T cell repertoires in COVID-19 (dated by TCRdb to about 2020). About the investigation overall: Samples covering the acute and convalescent phases of COVID-19 were provided by collaborators in the United States, Italy and Spain. The material from the prospective study consisted of cDNA or gDNA derived from T cells, B-cell-depleted T cells, or PBMCs. Samples were obtained from the ongoing ImmuneRACE study (first 160 participants) and from about 1,300 subjects provided by 6 global collaborators. The repertoires were made available in a free public database intended to serve as a resource for research on the immune response to SARS-CoV-2. Sample metadata almost always included a de-identified subject ID, COVID-19 status, age in years and sex. Where available, HLA class I and class II types were obtained from metadata supplied by the sample provider rather than from assay-based typing. The dataset comprised deeply sampled blood TCRbeta repertoires from subjects exposed to, actively infected with, or recovered from COVID-19. General study outcomes and caveats: How much clinical and demographic metadata was included differed by source and by participant, and the metadata was provided uncurated.

TCRbeta CDR3 regions were amplified from genomic DNA using the immunoSEQ Assay, a bias-controlled multiplex PCR. The source study handled its data this way. The number of nucleated cells in each sample was estimated from the amplification of reference gene primers within the assay. Sequence reads were collapsed and filtered to measure the absolute abundance of every unique TCRbeta CDR3 rearrangement. For each sample, productive Simpson clonality was calculated by taking the square root of Simpson's diversity index across productive rearrangements. Not all clones reach the TCRdb copy of this immuneACCESS table, which keeps in-frame sequences only. Checked studies attribute under half of the gap to unresolved V genes and leave the rest unexplained. Clone size and V and J calls were adopted from that table, with D and trimming inferred from the DNA. The sample table records roughly 150,000 clones; around 90% of these occur just once. About 3% of the sample is in the top ten clones.

The collaborating institutions used their own protocols to collect whole blood in K2EDTA tubes. For TCRbeta analysis, collaborators shipped samples in one of three forms: frozen whole blood, isolated PBMCs, or DNA extracted from either of those sample types. From cysteine to phenylalanine, the CDR3 is 12 amino acids long. Just CDR3 DNA is preserved here, 36 bases in frame from base 1. V and J lose 4 bases and 4 bases, and a span of 7 bases separates them. As for this clone: No antigen is known for it. It has no much larger one-base neighbor in the sample; base qualities were not kept.

The sequenced material came from peripheral blood. The receptor was derived from a man aged 60-69 years with acute or convalescent COVID-19. Recombination linked TRBV12-3 or TRBV12-4 to TRBJ1-2, with the identity of the D gene unclear. The CDR3 reads CASSSSFYGYTF. The DNA reads TGTGCCAGCAGTTCGTCTTTCTATGGCTACACCTTC.